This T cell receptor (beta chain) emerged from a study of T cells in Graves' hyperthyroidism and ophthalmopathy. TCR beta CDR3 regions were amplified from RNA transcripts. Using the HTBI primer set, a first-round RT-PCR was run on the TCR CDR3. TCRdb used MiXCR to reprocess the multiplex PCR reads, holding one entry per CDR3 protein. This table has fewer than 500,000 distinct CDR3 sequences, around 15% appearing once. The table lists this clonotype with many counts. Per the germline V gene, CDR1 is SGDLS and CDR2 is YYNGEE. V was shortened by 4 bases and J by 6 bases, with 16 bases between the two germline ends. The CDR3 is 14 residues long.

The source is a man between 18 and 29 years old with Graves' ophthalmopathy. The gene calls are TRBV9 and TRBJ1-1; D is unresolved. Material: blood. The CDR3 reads CASSPPPLSSEAFF. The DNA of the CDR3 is TGTGCCAGCAGCCCGCCCCCATTATCATCTGAAGCTTTCTTT.